This is a list of T cell receptor beta chains from one sample in a study of blood T cell repertoires in COVID-19. Only in-frame clones appear in the TCRdb table, and some are missing; sequencing was by immunoSEQ multiplex PCR. The sample consists of under 250,000 clones, approximately 86% of them appearing once. Sequencing used peripheral blood. The receptors stem from a man older than 75 with acute or convalescent COVID-19. Both conserved end residues are part of each CDR3. The order of the fields is J gene, clone size, V gene, CDR3 length, D gene, CDR3 DNA, CDR3 protein. D genes are given only for firm matches. A clone size is listed for some rows: how often the clone was seen (once, few, many), or a class if it is expanded.

j_call: TRBJ2-3
clone_size: once
v_call: TRBV6-5
cdr3_length: 15
d_call: TRBD2
cdr3_nt: TGTGCCAGCAGTTCGCCCACTAGCGGCACAGATACGCAGTATTTT
cdr3_aa: CASSSPTSGTDTQYF

j_call: TRBJ2-2
clone_size: NA
v_call: TRBV3-1/TRBV3-2
cdr3_length: 14
d_call: NA
cdr3_nt: TGTGCCAGCAGCCAAGGGCAGTTCACCGGGGAGCTGTTTTTT
cdr3_aa: CASSQGQFTGELFF

j_call: TRBJ1-4
clone_size: NA
v_call: TRBV2
cdr3_length: 12
d_call: NA
cdr3_nt: TGTGCCAGCAGTGACGCAGGCAGGCAACTGTTTTTT
cdr3_aa: CASSDAGRQLFF

j_call: TRBJ2-1
clone_size: NA
v_call: TRBV7-2
cdr3_length: 16
d_call: TRBD2
cdr3_nt: TGTGCCAGCAGCACATCGGGGACTAGCGTTTACAATGAGCAGTTCTTC
cdr3_aa: CASSTSGTSVYNEQFF

j_call: TRBJ1-6
clone_size: NA
v_call: TRBV4-1
cdr3_length: 13
d_call: NA
cdr3_nt: TGCGCCAGCAGTCCTCGGGGTAATTCACCCCTCCACTTT
cdr3_aa: CASSPRGNSPLHF

j_call: TRBJ2-5
clone_size: NA
v_call: TRBV4-1
cdr3_length: 16
d_call: TRBD2
cdr3_nt: TGCGCCAGCAGCCAAAGGACTAGCGGGGGTCTGGAGACCCAGTACTTC
cdr3_aa: CASSQRTSGGLETQYF

j_call: TRBJ1-5
clone_size: few
v_call: TRBV7-8
cdr3_length: 18
d_call: TRBD1
cdr3_nt: TGTGCCAGCAGTCCCCGGCCCCGAGGACAGGGGAGGAAACAGCCCCAGCATTTT
cdr3_aa: CASSPRPRGQGRKQPQHF

j_call: TRBJ2-7
clone_size: NA
v_call: TRBV19
cdr3_length: 13
d_call: TRBD1
cdr3_nt: TGTGCCAGTAGTACTGACAGGGGTGGAGAGCAGTACTTC
cdr3_aa: CASSTDRGGEQYF

j_call: TRBJ1-5
clone_size: NA
v_call: TRBV6-6
cdr3_length: 15
d_call: TRBD1
cdr3_nt: TGTGCCAGCTGCACTAAGGGACAGGGCGGTCAGCCCCAGCATTTT
cdr3_aa: CASCTKGQGGQPQHF

j_call: TRBJ1-1
clone_size: NA
v_call: TRBV19
cdr3_length: 17
d_call: NA
cdr3_nt: TGTGCCAGTAGTAACCCTCGGGGACTCGGGATGAACACTGAAGCTTTCTTT
cdr3_aa: CASSNPRGLGMNTEAFF

j_call: TRBJ1-4
clone_size: NA
v_call: TRBV3-1/TRBV3-2
cdr3_length: 16
d_call: NA
cdr3_nt: TGTGCCAGCAGCCAAAATGCCGGGACAACCTTACGAAAACTGTTTTTT
cdr3_aa: CASSQNAGTTLRKLFF

j_call: TRBJ1-6
clone_size: NA
v_call: TRBV20-1
cdr3_length: 14
d_call: NA
cdr3_nt: TGCAGTGCTAGTTACAGGTTAATTGGTTCACCCCTCCACTTT
cdr3_aa: CSASYRLIGSPLHF

j_call: TRBJ2-5
clone_size: NA
v_call: TRBV27
cdr3_length: 16
d_call: TRBD2
cdr3_nt: TGTGCCAGCAGTTTAGGTAGCGGGAGGGAGAAAGAGACCCAGTACTTC
cdr3_aa: CASSLGSGREKETQYF

j_call: TRBJ1-2
clone_size: NA
v_call: TRBV6-6
cdr3_length: 14
d_call: NA
cdr3_nt: TGTGCCAGCAGTTACTTAACCGAGCTCTATGGCTACACCTTC
cdr3_aa: CASSYLTELYGYTF

j_call: TRBJ1-1
clone_size: NA
v_call: TRBV7-9
cdr3_length: 13
d_call: NA
cdr3_nt: TGTGCCAGCAGCTTAGCGGTTGCGGCGCATGCTTTCTTT
cdr3_aa: CASSLAVAAHAFF

j_call: TRBJ1-1
clone_size: NA
v_call: TRBV28
cdr3_length: 12
d_call: NA
cdr3_nt: TGTGCCAGCAGTTTAAGGGGAACTGAAGCTTTCTTT
cdr3_aa: CASSLRGTEAFF

j_call: TRBJ2-3
clone_size: NA
v_call: TRBV5-1
cdr3_length: 15
d_call: TRBD2
cdr3_nt: TGCGCCAGCAGTCCTAGCGGGGGGTTCGCAGATACGCAGTATTTT
cdr3_aa: CASSPSGGFADTQYF

j_call: TRBJ2-7
clone_size: NA
v_call: TRBV6-5
cdr3_length: 14
d_call: TRBD1
cdr3_nt: TGTGCCAGCAGACGAACAGGGGCTACCTACGAGCAGTACTTC
cdr3_aa: CASRRTGATYEQYF

j_call: TRBJ2-5
clone_size: NA
v_call: TRBV5-4
cdr3_length: 15
d_call: TRBD1
cdr3_nt: TGTGCCAGCAGCCATAGGTTGGGACAGCAAGAGACCCAGTACTTC
cdr3_aa: CASSHRLGQQETQYF

j_call: TRBJ2-1
clone_size: NA
v_call: TRBV12-2
cdr3_length: 11
d_call: NA
cdr3_nt: TGTGCAAGTCGCTTTAGGGGTCAAACGTTCTTC
cdr3_aa: CASRFRGQTFF

j_call: TRBJ2-2
clone_size: once
v_call: TRBV18
cdr3_length: 14
d_call: NA
cdr3_nt: TGTGCCAGCTCAATGGACAGAAACACCGGGGAGCTGTTTTTT
cdr3_aa: CASSMDRNTGELFF

j_call: TRBJ2-5
clone_size: NA
v_call: TRBV5-4
cdr3_length: 16
d_call: NA
cdr3_nt: TGTGCCAGCAGCTGGGGACTCGGGACGGAACAAGAGACCCAGTACTTC
cdr3_aa: CASSWGLGTEQETQYF

j_call: TRBJ2-1
clone_size: NA
v_call: TRBV27
cdr3_length: 15
d_call: NA
cdr3_nt: TGTGCCAGCAGTCCCTGGCTAGCTCGGTACAATGAGCAGTTCTTC
cdr3_aa: CASSPWLARYNEQFF

j_call: TRBJ2-1
clone_size: NA
v_call: TRBV28
cdr3_length: 14
d_call: NA
cdr3_nt: TGTGCCAGCAGTTTTGGCCAAGACTTCGATGAGCAGTTCTTC
cdr3_aa: CASSFGQDFDEQFF

j_call: TRBJ1-1
clone_size: NA
v_call: TRBV7-3
cdr3_length: 13
d_call: NA
cdr3_nt: TGTGCCAGCAGCTTATTCGAGGACACTGAAGCTTTCTTT
cdr3_aa: CASSLFEDTEAFF

j_call: TRBJ2-7
clone_size: NA
v_call: TRBV5-4
cdr3_length: 13
d_call: TRBD1
cdr3_nt: TGTGCCAGCAGCCCGGACAGGTCCTACGAGCAGTACTTC
cdr3_aa: CASSPDRSYEQYF

j_call: TRBJ1-2
clone_size: NA
v_call: TRBV2
cdr3_length: 15
d_call: TRBD1
cdr3_nt: TGTGCCAGCAGCGAACAGGGGGCAGTTAGCTATGGCTACACCTTC
cdr3_aa: CASSEQGAVSYGYTF

j_call: TRBJ1-4
clone_size: NA
v_call: TRBV7-8
cdr3_length: 19
d_call: NA
cdr3_nt: TGTGCCAGCAGCTCCCTTGAAGGGGTCGGGCTTGCAACTAATGAAAAACTGTTTTTT
cdr3_aa: CASSSLEGVGLATNEKLFF

j_call: TRBJ1-5
clone_size: NA
v_call: TRBV11-1
cdr3_length: 15
d_call: NA
cdr3_nt: TGTGCCAGCAGCCTCGACGGGGCAGGGGATCAGCCCCAGCATTTT
cdr3_aa: CASSLDGAGDQPQHF

j_call: TRBJ1-1
clone_size: NA
v_call: TRBV27
cdr3_length: 16
d_call: TRBD1
cdr3_nt: TGTGCCAGCAGTCCCGGACAGGGAGGAGGGAACACTGAAGCTTTCTTT
cdr3_aa: CASSPGQGGGNTEAFF

j_call: TRBJ2-2
clone_size: few
v_call: TRBV13
cdr3_length: 16
d_call: NA
cdr3_nt: TGTGCCAGCAGCTTAGGCCGGGGGGCTAGCACCGGGGAGCTGTTTTTT
cdr3_aa: CASSLGRGASTGELFF

j_call: TRBJ2-2
clone_size: NA
v_call: TRBV24-1
cdr3_length: 18
d_call: NA
cdr3_nt: TGTGCCACCAGTGATTTGAGATCGGGACAAACGAGAACCGGGGAGCTGTTTTTT
cdr3_aa: CATSDLRSGQTRTGELFF

j_call: TRBJ2-3
clone_size: NA
v_call: TRBV7-2
cdr3_length: 15
d_call: TRBD1
cdr3_nt: TGTGCCAGCAGCCCAAGCACAGGGGTCACAGATACGCAGTATTTT
cdr3_aa: CASSPSTGVTDTQYF

j_call: TRBJ2-2
clone_size: NA
v_call: TRBV2
cdr3_length: 15
d_call: TRBD2
cdr3_nt: TGTGCCAGCACTCAGACTAGCGGGAGGACCGGGGAGCTGTTTTTT
cdr3_aa: CASTQTSGRTGELFF

j_call: TRBJ1-2
clone_size: NA
v_call: TRBV19
cdr3_length: 14
d_call: NA
cdr3_nt: TGTGCCGCAGGGGCAGGGTCCACCTCTTATGGCTACACCTTC
cdr3_aa: CAAGAGSTSYGYTF

j_call: TRBJ1-5
clone_size: NA
v_call: TRBV29-1
cdr3_length: 16
d_call: TRBD1
cdr3_nt: TGCAGCGTTCAACCAACAGGGGGATCCGGCAATCAGCCCCAGCATTTT
cdr3_aa: CSVQPTGGSGNQPQHF

j_call: TRBJ1-5
clone_size: NA
v_call: TRBV9
cdr3_length: 13
d_call: NA
cdr3_nt: TGTGCCAGCAGCGTATACGAGGATCAGCCCCAGCATTTT
cdr3_aa: CASSVYEDQPQHF

j_call: TRBJ1-1
clone_size: NA
v_call: TRBV6-5
cdr3_length: 16
d_call: TRBD1
cdr3_nt: TGTGCCAGCAGTTACGGCGAAGGACAGGGGAACACTGAAGCTTTCTTT
cdr3_aa: CASSYGEGQGNTEAFF

j_call: TRBJ1-1
clone_size: NA
v_call: TRBV5-1
cdr3_length: 12
d_call: NA
cdr3_nt: TGCGCCAGCAGCTTACAGGGAGTGGAAGCTTTCTTT
cdr3_aa: CASSLQGVEAFF

j_call: TRBJ2-1
clone_size: NA
v_call: TRBV6-4
cdr3_length: 15
d_call: NA
cdr3_nt: TGTGCCAGCAGCCCAGAGCGGGCCTCCTACAATGAGCAGTTCTTC
cdr3_aa: CASSPERASYNEQFF

j_call: TRBJ1-6
clone_size: NA
v_call: TRBV6-5
cdr3_length: 12
d_call: NA
cdr3_nt: TGTGCCAGCAGCACAGGGTTATCACCCCTCCACTTT
cdr3_aa: CASSTGLSPLHF

j_call: TRBJ1-4
clone_size: NA
v_call: TRBV19
cdr3_length: 12
d_call: TRBD1
cdr3_nt: TGTGCCAGTAGTACTCGACAGGGTGGACTGTTTTTT
cdr3_aa: CASSTRQGGLFF

j_call: TRBJ2-5
clone_size: NA
v_call: TRBV7-7
cdr3_length: 16
d_call: TRBD2
cdr3_nt: TGTGCCAGCAGCAAGGGACTAGCGGGGTCGGAAGAGACCCAGTACTTC
cdr3_aa: CASSKGLAGSEETQYF

j_call: TRBJ1-2
clone_size: NA
v_call: TRBV19
cdr3_length: 12
d_call: NA
cdr3_nt: TGTGCCAGTAGTATCGACATCGGTGGCTACACCTTC
cdr3_aa: CASSIDIGGYTF

j_call: TRBJ1-4
clone_size: NA
v_call: TRBV7-2
cdr3_length: 16
d_call: NA
cdr3_nt: TGTGCCAGCAGCCGCACCTCAGGGGCAACTAATGAAAAACTGTTTTTT
cdr3_aa: CASSRTSGATNEKLFF

j_call: TRBJ2-7
clone_size: NA
v_call: TRBV7-8
cdr3_length: 15
d_call: NA
cdr3_nt: TGTGCCAGCAGCTTAGTAGGTAGCTCGAAGGACGAGCAGTACTTC
cdr3_aa: CASSLVGSSKDEQYF

j_call: TRBJ1-4
clone_size: once
v_call: TRBV10-3
cdr3_length: 13
d_call: TRBD1
cdr3_nt: TGTGCCATTACAGGGGGCCCTAATGAAAAACTGTTTTTT
cdr3_aa: CAITGGPNEKLFF

j_call: TRBJ1-4
clone_size: NA
v_call: TRBV28
cdr3_length: 14
d_call: TRBD1
cdr3_nt: TGTGCCAGCAGTTTCAGTCAGGGGGATGAAAAACTGTTTTTT
cdr3_aa: CASSFSQGDEKLFF

j_call: TRBJ2-5
clone_size: NA
v_call: TRBV5-5
cdr3_length: 15
d_call: NA
cdr3_nt: TGTGCCAGCAGGAGGGGGACCGCTTGGGAAGAGACCCAGTACTTC
cdr3_aa: CASRRGTAWEETQYF

j_call: TRBJ1-1
clone_size: NA
v_call: TRBV19
cdr3_length: 16
d_call: TRBD1
cdr3_nt: TGTGCCAGTAGTATACCCAGACAGGGCAGGGACACTGAAGCTTTCTTT
cdr3_aa: CASSIPRQGRDTEAFF

j_call: TRBJ2-1
clone_size: few
v_call: TRBV6-5
cdr3_length: 14
d_call: TRBD2
cdr3_nt: TGTGCCAGCAGTTCTAGCGGGCCCTACAATGAGCAGTTCTTC
cdr3_aa: CASSSSGPYNEQFF

j_call: TRBJ2-5
clone_size: NA
v_call: TRBV5-1
cdr3_length: 15
d_call: NA
cdr3_nt: TGCGCCAGCAGCTTGGGGGGGCGGGTGCAAGAGACCCAGTACTTC
cdr3_aa: CASSLGGRVQETQYF

j_call: TRBJ1-6
clone_size: NA
v_call: TRBV6-5
cdr3_length: 15
d_call: TRBD1
cdr3_nt: TGTGCCAGCAGAACAGGGGGGGTCTATAATTCACCCCTCCACTTT
cdr3_aa: CASRTGGVYNSPLHF